The T cell receptor (beta chain) described here comes from a study of CD8+CD57+ T cells in acquired aplastic anemia. For CDR3 and TCR beta VDJ profiling, genomic DNA was the template used. TCRdb re-analysed the reads in MiXCR, keeping a single row per CDR3 protein. The sample comprises some 180,000 distinct CDR3 sequences, about half of which are singletons, and over 10% rests with the top ten. The CDR3 extends over 14 amino acids. Germline V gene lookup returns CDR1 SQVTM and CDR2 ANQGSEA. J gave up 5 bases and V 3 bases, and 8 bases lay outside the gene matches. Patients included in sequencing had previously demonstrated CD8+CD57+ cell expansion by flow cytometry.

The sequence derives from a human donor with aplastic anemia. The V call is TRBV29-1, the J call TRBJ2-7, with 9 bases aligning to TRBD1. The material sequenced was sorted CD4+, CD8+, or CD8+CD57+ T cells (not recorded which) from PBMCs. This CDR3 is CSVESGGQGNEQYF. DNA for the CDR3: TGCAGCGTTGAGTCCGGGGGACAGGGAAACGAGCAGTACTTC.